The 30 T cell receptor beta chains below were found in one sample sequenced in a study of response to subunit inactivated influenza vaccine. TCRdb ran MiXCR on the RT-PCR reads and lists one entry per CDR3 protein. The sample contains hundreds of thousands of distinct CDR3 sequences, around a fifth of which appear only once. The sample here was PBMCs from blood, taken less than 22 months after vaccination. These receptor sequences come from a man aged 50 to 75 who received an inactivated influenza vaccine.

On this clonotype: A junction end diverges from the germline sequence, so it may reflect a read error. The V gene is TRBV7-2, the J gene TRBJ1-3; TRBD1 matches 7 bases. From germline, CDR1 is SGHTA and CDR2 FQGNSA. This CDR3 has 15 residues. The DNA for the CDR3 is TGTGCCAGCAGCTCCGACGACAGGGTGGCAAACACCACATATTTT. Protein: CASSSDDRVANTTYF.

This clonotype has a count of ten or more. The chain employs TRBV6-5 and TRBJ1-2, with D maybe TRBD1 (6 bases). The V gene lost 0 bases and the J gene lost 6 bases, with 17 bases spanning the gap. The CDR3 runs to 16 residues. CDR1 is MNHEY and CDR2 is SVGAGI in the germline V gene. The CDR3 here is CASSYSAGGPPDGYTF. CDR3 nucleotide sequence: TGTGCCAGCAGTTACTCCGCCGGGGGGCCTCCCGATGGCTACACCTTC.

V and J are TRBV23-1 and TRBJ1-3; D gene unclear. TRBV23-1 is known as an ORF, though its function is uncertain. V lost 5 bases and J lost 8, with 10 bases in between. This CDR3 has 12 amino acids. The CDR3 protein is CASSEDGDTIYF. CDR3 DNA: TGCGCCAGCAGTGAGGACGGGGACACCATATATTTT.

The V and J genes are TRBV5-1 and TRBJ2-5, with D perhaps TRBD2 (6 bases). In germline, CDR1 is SGHRS, CDR2 YFSETQ. The CDR3 sequence is 15 residues long. Trimming removed 2 bases from V and 6 bases from J, with 17 bases in between. CDR3 sequence reads: CASSFSGDGGKTQYF. The CDR3 nucleotides are TGCGCCAGCAGCTTCTCGGGAGATGGAGGGAAGACCCAGTACTTC.

For this clonotype: One junction end does not reproduce the germline sequence, and a read error may be involved. The CDR3 here is CSAHSLGTGTF. As DNA, the CDR3 is TGCAGTGCCCATAGCCTCGGGACAGGGACTTTT. V is TRBV20-1 and J is TRBJ1-4; 9 bases are a match to TRBD1. CDR3 size: 11 residues. The V gene's germline CDR1 is DFQATT and CDR2 SNEGSKA (reference sequence).

This clonotype was observed at least ten times. The chain employs TRBV13 and TRBJ1-4; unclear D gene. The germline V and J ends were trimmed by 1 base and 8 bases, with 11 bases remaining between them. The CDR3 contains 14 residues. The germline V gene has CDR1 PRHDT and CDR2 FYEKMQ (reference sequence). The CDR3 region has the DNA TGTGCCAGCAGCTTAGCCCATACAAGGGAAAAACTGTTTTTT. It is translated as CASSLAHTREKLFF.

This clonotype was detected many times. The V and J genes are TRBV27 and TRBJ1-6; D might be TRBD1 (5 bases). This CDR3 is built from 15 residues. From germline, CDR1 is MNHEY and CDR2 SMNVEV (reference sequence). Trimming left V 3 bases short and J 7 bases short, with 13 bases between. CDR3 protein: CASSFTGARNSPLHF. The CDR3 nucleotides read TGTGCCAGCAGTTTCACCGGGGCGCGAAATTCACCCCTCCACTTT.

The CDR3 region has the DNA TGTGCCAGCAGTTACGATCCGGGTTCTGAAGCTTTCTTT. It is translated as CASSYDPGSEAFF. This chain links TRBV6-6 with TRBJ1-1, with unresolved D. The CDR3 consists of 13 residues. Trimming stripped 2 bases from V and 6 bases from J, with 10 bases between. CDR1 is MNHNY, CDR2 SVGAGI, per germline (reference sequence).

The rearrangement links TRBV5-6 to TRBJ1-5; D not resolved. Trimming removed 0 bases from V and 12 bases from J, with 16 bases in between. The germline gives CDR1 SGHDT, CDR2 YYEEEE. The CDR3 is made up of 14 amino acids. The CDR3 is CASSLGLERFHQHF. CDR3 nucleotide sequence: TGTGCCAGCAGCTTGGGATTGGAACGATTCCACCAGCATTTT.

This clonotype was counted at least ten times. The chain has TRBV20-1 and TRBJ1-5, with unresolved D. Germline V CDR1 and CDR2: DFQATT, SNEGSKA (reference sequence). The CDR3 extends over 14 amino acids. V lost 3 bases, J lost 2 bases, and 11 bases lay in between. In DNA, the CDR3 is TGCAGTGCTAGCCCCCGGTTGGGCAATCAGCCCCAGCATTTT. Its translation is CSASPRLGNQPQHF.

This clonotype was picked up many times. V and J are TRBV6-1 and TRBJ1-5, with D perhaps TRBD1 (5 bases). The CDR3 loop spans 13 amino acids. CDR1 is MNHNS and CDR2 is SASEGT in the germline V gene. The V gene lost 7 bases and the J gene lost 1 base, with 8 bases spanning the gap. CDR3 in DNA: TGTGCCAGCAAAGCAGGGAGCAATCAGCCCCAGCATTTT. Its translation is CASKAGSNQPQHF.

The genes are TRBV20-1 and TRBJ2-7; D is perhaps TRBD1 (6 bases). Per the germline V gene, CDR1 is DFQATT and CDR2 is SNEGSKA (reference sequence). V lost 7 bases and J 3 bases, leaving 22 bases between the germline ends. CDR3 length: 15 residues. The DNA for the CDR3 is TGCAGTGTTCCTAATAACCGGGGACACCTCTACGAGCAGTACTTC. This gives the protein CSVPNNRGHLYEQYF.

This chain joins TRBV6-1 and TRBJ2-7; possibly TRBD1 for D (6 bases). The germline CDR1 and CDR2 sequences are MNHNS and SASEGT. This CDR3 spans 15 amino acids. Trimming took off 6 bases at V and 2 bases at J, with 17 bases between the two ends. In DNA, the CDR3 is TGTGCCAGCAGCCCCACAGGGCATACGACCTACGAGCAGTACTTC. It is translated as CASSPTGHTTYEQYF.

The chain joins TRBV29-1 to TRBJ1-1; D uncertain. V lost 8 bases to trimming and J lost 0 bases, with 13 bases between them. Germline loops: CDR1 SQVTM, CDR2 ANQGSEA. This CDR3 contains 13 residues. CDR3 sequence (DNA): TGCAGCATTACCCGGGCTATGAACACTGAAGCTTTCTTT. It translates to CSITRAMNTEAFF. The whole variable domain, remainder taken from reference TRBV29-1 and TRBJ1-1, is SAVISQKPSRDICQRGTSLTIQCQVDSQVTMMFWYRQQPGQSLTLIATANQGSEATYESGFVIDKFPISRPNLTFSTLTVSNMSPEDSSIYLCSITRAMNTEAFFGQGTRLTVV.

The chain is built from TRBV7-8 and TRBJ2-1; D is possibly TRBD1 or TRBD2 (5 bases each). The CDR3 length is 16 residues. Germline V gene sequence: CDR1 SGHVS, CDR2 FQNEAQ. Trimming took off 0 bases at V and 5 bases at J, with 14 bases between the two ends. The CDR3 region has the DNA TGTGCCAGCAGCTTAGCGTCGAGGGGCATGAACAATGAGCAGTTCTTC. It yields the protein CASSLASRGMNNEQFF.

The chain couples TRBV10-3 to TRBJ2-3; possibly TRBD2 for D (6 bases). Germline loops: CDR1 ENHRY, CDR2 SYGVKD. The CDR3 covers 14 residues. Trimming cost V 5 bases and J 2 bases, with 11 bases left between them. The CDR3 DNA sequence: TGTGCCATCAGTCCCGGAGGGTCCACAGATACGCAGTATTTT. Encoded protein: CAISPGGSTDTQYF.

This clonotype came up a few times. This chain connects TRBV4-2 to TRBJ1-6; D remains unclear. The V gene's germline CDR1 is LGHNA and CDR2 YNFKEQ. Deletions cut 3 bases from V and 10 bases from J, with 10 bases between. The CDR3 consists of 13 residues. The CDR3 loop is CASSHLNPSPLHF. The CDR3 coding sequence is TGTGCCAGCAGCCACCTAAACCCATCACCCCTCCACTTT.

The chain is built from TRBV6-1 and TRBJ2-5; 8 bases are a match to TRBD2. The trim removed 5 bases at V and 2 bases at J, leaving 13 bases unmatched. The CDR3 runs to 17 residues. Germline CDR1 and CDR2: MNHNS and SASEGT. CDR3 sequence (DNA): TGTGCCAGCAGTCAAGGTCCTAGCGGGTCCGGACAAGAGACCCAGTACTTC. It yields the protein CASSQGPSGSGQETQYF.

The chain employs TRBV28 and TRBJ1-1; 7 positions match TRBD1. V shed 5 bases and J 5 bases; nucleotides not matched to a gene: 8. The germline V gene has CDR1 MDHEN and CDR2 SYDVKM. This CDR3 contains 14 residues. Here the CDR3 DNA reads TGTGCCAGCAGTCACCCATCAGGGGGGACTGAAGCTTTCTTT. Translating it yields CASSHPSGGTEAFF. Full variable domain (remainder filled in from reference TRBV28 and TRBJ1-1): DVKVTQSSRYLVKRTGEKVFLECVQDMDHENMFWYRQDPGLGLRLIYFSYDVKMKEKGDIPEGYSVSREKKERFSLILESASTNQTSMYLCASSHPSGGTEAFFGQGTRLTVV.

The chain links TRBV7-6 to TRBJ2-1; 9 bases are a match to TRBD1. J gave up 7 bases and V 0 bases, and 10 bases lay outside the gene matches. Germline V CDR1 and CDR2: SGHVS, FNYEAQ. The CDR3 contains 17 residues. The chain's CDR3 is CASSLARTGGFRNEQFF. The CDR3 DNA reads TGTGCCAGCAGCTTAGCGCGTACAGGGGGCTTTCGGAATGAGCAGTTCTTC.

The chain is built from TRBV28 and TRBJ2-3; D remains ambiguous. The length of the CDR3 is 15 residues. Trimming removed 5 bases from V and 6 bases from J, with 18 bases in between. Germline CDR1 and CDR2: MDHEN and SYDVKM. The CDR3 DNA reads as TGTGCCAGCAGTGAGCCTTCGGTGGGCCACGATACGCAGTATTTT. This sequence encodes CASSEPSVGHDTQYF.

The chain is built from TRBV6-5 and TRBJ1-1, with D possibly being TRBD1 (5 bases). V lost 3 bases, J lost 10 bases, and 15 bases lay in between. Germline CDR1 reads MNHEY; CDR2 reads SVGAGI. CDR3 length: 13 amino acids. As DNA, the CDR3 is TGTGCCAGCAGTTATGGCGCGGCAGGGAGAGCTTTCTTT. Translated: CASSYGAAGRAFF.

The rearrangement uses TRBV4-2 and TRBJ1-2, with a weak D call TRBD1 (6 bases). V was pared by 1 base and J by 8 bases, with 17 bases between. The CDR3 totals 15 residues. Germline assignment: CDR1 LGHNA and CDR2 YNFKEQ. The CDR3 DNA sequence: TGTGCCAGCAGCCAAGGGGGGCGCACGACTAGGGGCTACACCTTC. It specifies CASSQGGRTTRGYTF.

This clonotype was recorded many times. V and J are TRBV2 and TRBJ1-4; 7 bases line up with TRBD1. Germline CDR1 SNHLY, CDR2 FYNNEI. The V and J ends lost 5 bases and 7 bases, in that order; junction bases with no gene match: 7. CDR3 length equals 14 residues. The CDR3 region has the DNA TGTGCCAGCAGTTCCGGGACAGAAAGTGAAAAACTGTTTTTT. Its protein is CASSSGTESEKLFF.

This clonotype was observed a handful of times. The V and J genes are TRBV20-1 and TRBJ1-2; D uncertain. The CDR3 has 13 amino acids. CDR1 is DFQATT, CDR2 SNEGSKA, per germline (reference sequence). Trimming shortened V by 6 bases and J by 4 bases, and 15 bases separated the two germline ends. For the CDR3, the DNA is TGCAGTGCCCCGAAGAGCATCGGCTATGGCTACACCTTC. It codes for CSAPKSIGYGYTF.

This clonotype was detected a few times. The rearrangement uses TRBV20-1 and TRBJ2-4; no reliable D call. Trimming took 0 bases from V and 8 from J, leaving 14 bases between them. CDR1 is DFQATT, CDR2 SNEGSKA, per germline (reference sequence). The CDR3 consists of 14 residues. The CDR3 is CSARDLAVGDIQYF. The CDR3 bases are TGCAGTGCTAGAGACCTTGCTGTGGGTGACATTCAGTACTTC.

This clonotype has more than one count but fewer than ten. This chain uses TRBV19 with TRBJ1-1, with TRBD1 as a possible D gene (5 bases). CDR1 and CDR2 from the germline V gene are LNHDA and SQIVND (reference sequence). The CDR3 consists of 18 residues. V dropped 4 bases and J dropped 2 bases, with 23 bases sitting between them. The CDR3 region has the DNA TGTGCCAGTAGTAATTCGGGGGTCATCGGGGGACCTAACACTGAAGCTTTCTTT. It specifies CASSNSGVIGGPNTEAFF. Full variable domain (missing parts from reference TRBV19 and TRBJ1-1): DGGITQSPKYLFRKEGQNVTLSCEQNLNHDAMYWYRQDPGQGLRLIYYSQIVNDFQKGDIAEGYSVSREKKESFPLTVTSAQKNPTAFYLCASSNSGVIGGPNTEAFFGQGTRLTVV.

The chain employs TRBV6-1 and TRBJ1-6; tentatively, D is TRBD1 (5 bases). Deletions cut 4 bases from V and 3 bases from J, with 13 bases between. CDR1 MNHNS and CDR2 SASEGT come from the germline V gene. CDR3 size: 16 residues. For the CDR3, the DNA is TGTGCCAGCAGTGGGGAATTTGGGGGCTATAATTCACCCCTCCACTTT. Its protein is CASSGEFGGYNSPLHF.

The chain joins TRBV5-5 to TRBJ1-2; 7 bases align to TRBD1. This CDR3 contains 16 residues. With 3 bases clipped from V and 5 bases from J, the junction kept 13 bases outside the gene matches. Germline V lookup: CDR1 SGHKS, CDR2 YYEKEE (reference sequence). CDR3 loop: CASSSEPGQLFYGYTF. Here the CDR3 DNA reads TGTGCCAGCAGCTCCGAGCCGGGACAGCTCTTTTATGGCTACACCTTC.

This clonotype was found a few times. The CDR3 DNA follows: TGTGCCAGCAGCTTGGTTGGCTTACAGGATTCACCCCTCCACTTT. This encodes CASSLVGLQDSPLHF. The V call is TRBV5-5, the J call TRBJ1-6, with D tentatively TRBD1 (5 bases). CDR3 length: 15 amino acids. Trimming pared 0 bases from V and 8 bases from J, leaving 12 bases between. Germline V gene sequence: CDR1 SGHKS, CDR2 YYEKEE (reference sequence).